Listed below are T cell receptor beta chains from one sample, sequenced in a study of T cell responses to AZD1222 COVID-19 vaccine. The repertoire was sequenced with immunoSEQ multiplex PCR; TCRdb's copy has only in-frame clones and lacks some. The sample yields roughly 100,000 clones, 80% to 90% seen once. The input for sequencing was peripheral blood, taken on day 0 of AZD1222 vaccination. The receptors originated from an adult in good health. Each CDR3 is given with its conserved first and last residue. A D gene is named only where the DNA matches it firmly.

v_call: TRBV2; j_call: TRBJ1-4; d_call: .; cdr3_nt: TGTGCCAGCAGTGATTCGGGCAGGGGAAATGAAAAACTGTTTTTT; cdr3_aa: CASSDSGRGNEKLFF
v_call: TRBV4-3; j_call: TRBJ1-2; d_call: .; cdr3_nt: TGCGCCAGCAGCCAAGGACACCCGTACGAGAAAGGCTACACCTTC; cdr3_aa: CASSQGHPYEKGYTF
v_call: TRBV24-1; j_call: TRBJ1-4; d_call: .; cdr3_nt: TGTGCCACCAGTGATAGCGGGACCTCAAATGAAAAACTGTTTTTT; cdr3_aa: CATSDSGTSNEKLFF
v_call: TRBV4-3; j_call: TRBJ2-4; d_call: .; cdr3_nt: TGCGCCAGCAGCCAAAAGTCCGGGCAGTTAGCCAAAAACATTCAGTACTTC; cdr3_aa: CASSQKSGQLAKNIQYF
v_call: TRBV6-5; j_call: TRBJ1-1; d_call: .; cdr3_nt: TGTGCCAGCAGATCACAGGGAAACACTGAAGCTTTCTTT; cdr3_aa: CASRSQGNTEAFF
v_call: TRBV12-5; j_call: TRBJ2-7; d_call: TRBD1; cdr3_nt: TGTGCTAGTGGTTTGGCGAGACAGGGCCCCCTTACTTACGAGCAGTACTTC; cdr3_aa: CASGLARQGPLTYEQYF
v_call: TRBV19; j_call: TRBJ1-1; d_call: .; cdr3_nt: TGTGCCAGTAGTGCCCTCCACCGGGACACTGAAGCTTTCTTT; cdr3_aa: CASSALHRDTEAFF
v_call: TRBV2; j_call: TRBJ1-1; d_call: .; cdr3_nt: TGTGCCAGCAGGGAAATCACGGAAGACACTGAAGCTTTCTTT; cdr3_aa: CASREITEDTEAFF
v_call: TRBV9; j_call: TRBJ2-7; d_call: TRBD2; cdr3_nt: TGTGCCAGCAGCGGGGAGGGGACTAGCATTCGCGAGCAGTACTTC; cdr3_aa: CASSGEGTSIREQYF
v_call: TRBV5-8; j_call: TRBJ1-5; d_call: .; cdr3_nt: TGTGCCAGCAGCGGGGGGGTCAGTGATCAGCCCCAGCATTTT; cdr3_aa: CASSGGVSDQPQHF
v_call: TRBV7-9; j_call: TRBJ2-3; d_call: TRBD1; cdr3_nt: TGTGCCAGCAGCTTAGCGGGACAGCTTACAGATACGCAGTATTTT; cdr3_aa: CASSLAGQLTDTQYF
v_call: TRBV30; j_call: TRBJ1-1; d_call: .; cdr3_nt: TGTGCCTGGAGCGGGGTGGGGTCCACTGAAGCTTTCTTT; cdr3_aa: CAWSGVGSTEAFF
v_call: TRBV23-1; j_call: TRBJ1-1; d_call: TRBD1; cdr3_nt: TGCGCCAGCAGTCAAAACAGGGGTGTGAACACTGAAGCTTTCTTT; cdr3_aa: CASSQNRGVNTEAFF